The rows below give T cell receptor beta chains drawn from one sample of a study of cytomegalovirus exposure and HLA in healthy donors. TCRdb's copy holds only in-frame clones and misses some; the assay was immunoSEQ multiplex PCR. Of roughly 150,000 clones listed, around 79% are singletons. The sequenced sample was PBMCs. The receptor set was obtained from a man younger than 30 in good health and CMV-seronegative. The CDR3 runs from the conserved cysteine through the conserved F or W. The D gene is left open where the match is weak. The size of a clone is reported for some rows only, either as once, few or many, or as a class for expanded clones.

v_gene	abundance	d_gene	j_gene	CDR3aa	CDR3nt
TRBV10-3	.	TRBD1	TRBJ2-7	CAIRGTVGYEQYF	TGTGCCATCAGGGGGACAGTCGGCTACGAGCAGTACTTC
TRBV9	.	TRBD2	TRBJ2-1	CASSIPLAGGTNEQFF	TGTGCCAGCAGCATCCCGTTAGCGGGAGGTACTAATGAGCAGTTCTTC
TRBV19	.	.	TRBJ1-4	CASSPGGTTSEKLFF	TGTGCCTCAAGCCCGGGGGGTACAACTAGTGAAAAACTGTTTTTT
TRBV4-1	.	TRBD1	TRBJ1-4	CASSHQTGTGGEKLFF	TGCGCCAGCAGCCACCAGACCGGGACAGGGGGTGAAAAACTGTTTTTT
TRBV9	.	.	TRBJ1-3	CASSVWPRGLGNTIYF	TGTGCCAGCAGCGTATGGCCGCGGGGGCTAGGAAACACCATATATTTT
TRBV30	.	.	TRBJ1-6	CAWSLNSPLHF	TGTGCCTGGAGTTTAAATTCACCCCTCCACTTT
TRBV27	few	.	TRBJ2-7	CASSSQLSSYEQYF	TGTGCCAGCAGTTCCCAATTGAGCTCCTACGAGCAGTACTTC
TRBV9	.	TRBD1	TRBJ1-2	CASSTRRGGTGGYGYTF	TGTGCCAGCAGCACTCGTAGGGGGGGGACAGGCGGCTATGGCTACACCTTC
TRBV27	.	TRBD1	TRBJ2-6	CASSFFRQGDSGANVLTF	TGTGCCAGCAGTTTTTTTAGACAGGGGGATTCTGGGGCCAACGTCCTGACTTTC
TRBV19	once	.	TRBJ1-1	CAAGGGMGTEAFF	TGTGCCGCCGGCGGCGGGATGGGAACTGAAGCTTTCTTT
TRBV5-6	few	TRBD1	TRBJ2-7	CASRWRQGAYEQYF	TGTGCCAGCCGATGGAGACAGGGGGCTTACGAGCAGTACTTC
TRBV7-8	.	.	TRBJ2-1	CASSLYTVYNEQFF	TGTGCCAGCAGCTTATACACAGTCTACAATGAGCAGTTCTTC
TRBV2	.	.	TRBJ1-3	CASSELFGRKAGNTIYF	TGTGCCAGCAGTGAATTATTTGGGCGAAAGGCTGGAAACACCATATATTTT
TRBV9	few	.	TRBJ1-2	CASSVGAGAFYGYTF	TGTGCCAGCAGCGTAGGGGCTGGCGCTTTCTATGGCTACACCTTC
TRBV7-2	.	TRBD1	TRBJ1-2	CASTPSGQNYGYTF	TGTGCCAGCACGCCTTCGGGACAGAACTATGGCTACACCTTC
TRBV7-2	once	TRBD2	TRBJ2-3	CASSPSGSPPDTQYF	TGTGCCAGCAGCCCTAGCGGGAGCCCCCCAGATACGCAGTATTTT
TRBV28	.	.	TRBJ2-7	CASSLSGGVGSDEQYF	TGTGCCAGCAGTTTATCGGGCGGGGTTGGTTCCGACGAGCAGTACTTC
TRBV5-1	few	TRBD1	TRBJ2-7	CASSLGNTGEKAEQYF	TGCGCCAGCAGCTTGGGTAATACAGGGGAAAAGGCCGAGCAGTACTTC
TRBV2	few	TRBD1	TRBJ1-2	CASQSPTGAVDYGYTF	TGTGCCAGCCAATCCCCGACAGGGGCGGTGGACTATGGCTACACCTTC
TRBV6-5	.	TRBD1	TRBJ1-1	CASSYDRGYTEAFF	TGTGCCAGCAGCTACGACAGGGGATACACTGAAGCTTTCTTT
TRBV9	.	.	TRBJ2-7	CASSSRGWSEQYF	TGTGCCAGCAGCTCCCGGGGATGGTCCGAGCAGTACTTC
TRBV7-6	few	.	TRBJ2-5	CASSPPEGQETQYF	TGTGCCAGCAGCCCCCCAGAGGGCCAAGAGACCCAGTACTTC
TRBV4-3	.	.	TRBJ2-7	CASSRRDAGSYEQYF	TGCGCCAGCAGCCGACGGGACGCGGGATCCTACGAGCAGTACTTC
TRBV12-5	once	.	TRBJ2-4	CASGPTPSPSAKNIQYF	TGTGCTAGTGGTCCTACCCCGAGCCCTTCAGCCAAAAACATTCAGTACTTC
TRBV6-5	.	.	TRBJ2-7	CASSYFAGSYEQYF	TGTGCCAGCAGTTACTTCGCGGGGTCCTACGAGCAGTACTTC
TRBV6-5	.	.	TRBJ2-1	CASRSLGGNEQFF	TGTGCCAGCAGGTCCCTAGGTGGCAATGAGCAGTTCTTC
TRBV9	once	TRBD2	TRBJ2-7	CASSLSGTSAYEQYF	TGTGCCAGCAGCCTTTCCGGGACTAGCGCTTACGAGCAGTACTTC
TRBV25-1	.	.	TRBJ2-3	CASSEFRQTSTDTQYF	TGTGCCAGCAGTGAATTTCGGCAGACTAGCACAGATACGCAGTATTTT
TRBV4-3	.	TRBD2	TRBJ2-7	CASSQVMGREGSYEQYF	TGCGCCAGCAGCCAAGTGATGGGGCGGGAGGGGTCCTACGAGCAGTACTTC
TRBV28	.	.	TRBJ2-1	CASEAPIRNNEQFF	TGTGCCAGCGAGGCTCCGATTCGGAACAATGAGCAGTTCTTC
TRBV27	.	.	TRBJ2-7	CASSLRGRDNEQYF	TGTGCCAGCAGTCTCAGGGGAAGAGACAACGAGCAGTACTTC
TRBV10-3	.	TRBD1	TRBJ2-1	CAISGRGHLNEQFF	TGTGCCATCAGTGGAAGGGGGCATCTCAATGAGCAGTTCTTC